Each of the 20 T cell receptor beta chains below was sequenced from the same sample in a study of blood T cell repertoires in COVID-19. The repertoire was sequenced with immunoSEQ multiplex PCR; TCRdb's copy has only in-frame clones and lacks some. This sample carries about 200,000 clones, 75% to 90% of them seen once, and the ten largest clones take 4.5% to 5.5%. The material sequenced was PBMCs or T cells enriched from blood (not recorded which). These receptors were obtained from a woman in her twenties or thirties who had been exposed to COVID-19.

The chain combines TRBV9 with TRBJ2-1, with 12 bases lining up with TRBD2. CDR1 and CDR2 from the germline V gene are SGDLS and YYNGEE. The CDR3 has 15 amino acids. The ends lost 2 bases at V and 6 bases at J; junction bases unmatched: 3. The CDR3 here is CASSVLAGGPNEQFF. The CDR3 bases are TGTGCCAGCAGCGTTCTAGCGGGGGGGCCCAATGAGCAGTTCTTC.

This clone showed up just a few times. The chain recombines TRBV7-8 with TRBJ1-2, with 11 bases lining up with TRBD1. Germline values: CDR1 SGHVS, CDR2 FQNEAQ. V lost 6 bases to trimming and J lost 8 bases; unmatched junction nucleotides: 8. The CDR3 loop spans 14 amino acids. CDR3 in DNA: TGTGCCAGCAGTCAGGACAGGGGGCGCGGAGGCTACACCTTC. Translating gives CASSQDRGRGGYTF. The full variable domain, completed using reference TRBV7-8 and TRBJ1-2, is GAGVSQSPRYKVAKRGQDVALRCDPISGHVSLFWYQQALGQGPEFLTYFQNEAQLDKSGLPSDRFFAERPEGSVSTLKIQRTQQEDSAVYLCASSQDRGRGGYTFGSGTRLTVV.

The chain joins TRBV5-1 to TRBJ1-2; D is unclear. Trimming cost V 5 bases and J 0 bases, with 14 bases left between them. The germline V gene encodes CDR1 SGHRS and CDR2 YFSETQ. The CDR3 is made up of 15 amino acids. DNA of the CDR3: TGCGCCAGCAGTGAGCGGCCTCCGTCTAACTATGGCTACACCTTC. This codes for CASSERPPSNYGYTF.

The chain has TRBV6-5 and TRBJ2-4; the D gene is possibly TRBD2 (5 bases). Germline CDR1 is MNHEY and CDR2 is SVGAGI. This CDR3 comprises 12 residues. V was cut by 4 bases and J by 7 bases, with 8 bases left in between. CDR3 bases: TGTGCCAGCAGTTCGGTAGCGAACATTCAGTACTTC. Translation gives CASSSVANIQYF.

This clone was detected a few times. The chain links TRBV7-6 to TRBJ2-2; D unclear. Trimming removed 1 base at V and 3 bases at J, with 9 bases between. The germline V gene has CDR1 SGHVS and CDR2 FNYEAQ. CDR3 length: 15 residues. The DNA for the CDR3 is TGTGCCAGCAGCTTAGGTGGGCTATACACCGGGGAGCTGTTTTTT. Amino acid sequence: CASSLGGLYTGELFF. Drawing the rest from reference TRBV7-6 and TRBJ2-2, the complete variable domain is GAGVSQSPRYKVTKRGQDVALRCDPISGHVSLYWYRQALGQGPEFLTYFNYEAQQDKSGLPNDRFSAERPEGSISTLTIQRTEQRDSAMYRCASSLGGLYTGELFFGEGSRLTVL.

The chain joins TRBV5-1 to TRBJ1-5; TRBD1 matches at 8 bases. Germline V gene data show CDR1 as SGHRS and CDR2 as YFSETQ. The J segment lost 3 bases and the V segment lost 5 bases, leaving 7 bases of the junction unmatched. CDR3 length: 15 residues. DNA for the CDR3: TGCGCCAGCAGTTCTGGACAGGGATCCAATCAGCCCCAGCATTTT. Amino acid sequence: CASSSGQGSNQPQHF.

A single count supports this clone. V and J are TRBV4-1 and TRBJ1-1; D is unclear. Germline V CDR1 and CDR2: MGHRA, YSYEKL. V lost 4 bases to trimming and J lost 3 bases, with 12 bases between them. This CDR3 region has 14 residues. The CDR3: CASSPSSGYTEAFF. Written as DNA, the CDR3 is TGCGCCAGCAGCCCCTCGTCGGGTTACACTGAAGCTTTCTTT.

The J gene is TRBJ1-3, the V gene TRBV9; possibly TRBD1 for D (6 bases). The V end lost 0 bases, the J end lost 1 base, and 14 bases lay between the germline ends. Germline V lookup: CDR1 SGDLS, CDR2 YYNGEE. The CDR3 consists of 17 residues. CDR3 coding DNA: TGTGCCAGCAGCGTAGTAGGGGGTATTGAGTCTGGAAACACCATATATTTT. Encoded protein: CASSVVGGIESGNTIYF.

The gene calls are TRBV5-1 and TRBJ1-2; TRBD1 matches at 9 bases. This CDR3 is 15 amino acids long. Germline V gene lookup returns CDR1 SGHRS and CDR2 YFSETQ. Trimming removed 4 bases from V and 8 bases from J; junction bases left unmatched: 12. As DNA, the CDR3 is TGCGCCAGCAGCCCAACCGGGACAGGGCTTGACGGCTACACCTTC. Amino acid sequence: CASSPTGTGLDGYTF.

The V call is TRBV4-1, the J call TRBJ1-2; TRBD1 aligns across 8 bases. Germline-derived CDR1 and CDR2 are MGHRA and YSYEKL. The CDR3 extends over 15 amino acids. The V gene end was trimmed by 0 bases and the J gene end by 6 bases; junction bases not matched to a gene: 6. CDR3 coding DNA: TGCGCCAGCAGCCAAGATTTGGCAGGGGGCAATGGCTACACCTTC. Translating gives CASSQDLAGGNGYTF.

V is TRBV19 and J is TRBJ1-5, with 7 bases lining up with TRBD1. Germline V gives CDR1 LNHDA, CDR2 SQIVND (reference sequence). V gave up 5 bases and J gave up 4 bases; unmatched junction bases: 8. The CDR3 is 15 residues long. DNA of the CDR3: TGTGCCAGTAGTCGGAGGGGGCAACTGAATCAGCCCCAGCATTTT. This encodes CASSRRGQLNQPQHF.

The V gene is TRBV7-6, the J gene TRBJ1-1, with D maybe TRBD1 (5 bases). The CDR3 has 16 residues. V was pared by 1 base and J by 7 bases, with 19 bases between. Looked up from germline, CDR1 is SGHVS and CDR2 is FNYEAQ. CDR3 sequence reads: CASSLVPGTSDGEAFF. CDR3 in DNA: TGTGCCAGCAGCTTAGTACCCGGGACTTCTGATGGTGAAGCTTTCTTT.

The CDR3 loop reads CASSQAAGEKLFF. CDR3 DNA: TGTGCCAGCAGCCAAGCTGCGGGAGAAAAACTGTTTTTT. V and J are TRBV3-1 (or the pseudogene TRBV3-2) and TRBJ1-4; D gene unclear. V lost 1 base to trimming and J lost 8 bases, with 8 bases between them. Germline loops: CDR1 LGHDT, CDR2 YNNKEL (reference sequence). CDR3 size: 13 residues.

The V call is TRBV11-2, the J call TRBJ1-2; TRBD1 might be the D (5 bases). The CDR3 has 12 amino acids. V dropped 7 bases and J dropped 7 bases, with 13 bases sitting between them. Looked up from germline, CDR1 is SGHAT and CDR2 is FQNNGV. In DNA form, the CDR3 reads TGTGCCAGCACCCCCGCGGGGGGTGGCTACACCTTC. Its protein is CASTPAGGGYTF. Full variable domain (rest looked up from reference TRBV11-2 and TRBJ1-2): EAGVAQSPRYKIIEKRQSVAFWCNPISGHATLYWYQQILGQGPKLLIQFQNNGVVDDSQLPKDRFSAERLKGVDSTLKIQPAKLEDSAVYLCASTPAGGGYTFGSGTRLTVV.

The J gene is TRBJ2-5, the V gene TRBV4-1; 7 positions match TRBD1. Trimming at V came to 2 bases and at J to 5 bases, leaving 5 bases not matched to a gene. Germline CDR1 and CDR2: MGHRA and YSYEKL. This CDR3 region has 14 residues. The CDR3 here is CASSQTGVIETQYF. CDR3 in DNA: TGCGCCAGCAGCCAAACAGGGGTGATCGAGACCCAGTACTTC.

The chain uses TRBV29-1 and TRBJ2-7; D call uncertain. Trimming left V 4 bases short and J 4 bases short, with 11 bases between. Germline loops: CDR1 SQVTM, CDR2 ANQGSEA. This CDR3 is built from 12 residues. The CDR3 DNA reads TGCAGCGTTGTGCAGGATTTGTACGAGCAGTACTTC. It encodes CSVVQDLYEQYF.

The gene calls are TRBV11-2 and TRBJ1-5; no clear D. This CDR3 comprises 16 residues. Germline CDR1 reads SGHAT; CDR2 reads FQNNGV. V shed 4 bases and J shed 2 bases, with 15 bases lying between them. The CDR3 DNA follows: TGTGCCAGCAGCTCCGCCTCGGGTCCCGGCAATCAGCCCCAGCATTTT. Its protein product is CASSSASGPGNQPQHF. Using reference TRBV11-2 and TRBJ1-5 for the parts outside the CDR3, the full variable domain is EAGVAQSPRYKIIEKRQSVAFWCNPISGHATLYWYQQILGQGPKLLIQFQNNGVVDDSQLPKDRFSAERLKGVDSTLKIQPAKLEDSAVYLCASSSASGPGNQPQHFGDGTRLSIL.

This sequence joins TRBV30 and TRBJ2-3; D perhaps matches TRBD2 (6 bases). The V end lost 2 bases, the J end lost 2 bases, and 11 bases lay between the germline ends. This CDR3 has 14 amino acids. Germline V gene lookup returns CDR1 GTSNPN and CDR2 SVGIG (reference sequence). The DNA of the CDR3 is TGTGCCTGGAGTATGGGACTCACCACAGATACGCAGTATTTT. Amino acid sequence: CAWSMGLTTDTQYF.

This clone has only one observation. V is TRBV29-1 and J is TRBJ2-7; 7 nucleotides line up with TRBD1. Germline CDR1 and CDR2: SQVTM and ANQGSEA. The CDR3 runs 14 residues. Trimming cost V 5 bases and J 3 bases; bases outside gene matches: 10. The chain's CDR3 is CSVHTGVQDYEQYF. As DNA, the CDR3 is TGCAGCGTTCACACAGGGGTCCAAGACTACGAGCAGTACTTC.

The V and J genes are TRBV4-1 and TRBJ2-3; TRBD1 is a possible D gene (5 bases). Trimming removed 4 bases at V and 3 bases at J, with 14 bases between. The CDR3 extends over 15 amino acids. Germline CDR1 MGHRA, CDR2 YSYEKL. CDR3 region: CASSPLGVGTDTQYF. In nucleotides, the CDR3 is TGCGCCAGCAGCCCCCTAGGGGTGGGGACAGATACGCAGTATTTT.